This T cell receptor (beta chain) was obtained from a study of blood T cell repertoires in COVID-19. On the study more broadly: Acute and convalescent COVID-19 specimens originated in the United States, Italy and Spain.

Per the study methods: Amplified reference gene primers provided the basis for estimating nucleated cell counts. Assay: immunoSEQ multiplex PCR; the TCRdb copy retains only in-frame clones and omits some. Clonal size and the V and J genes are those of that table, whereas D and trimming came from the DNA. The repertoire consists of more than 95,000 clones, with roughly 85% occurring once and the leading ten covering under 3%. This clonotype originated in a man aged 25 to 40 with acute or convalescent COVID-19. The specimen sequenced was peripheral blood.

The CDR3 sequence is CASSLFAGPRETQYF. CDR3 nucleotide sequence: TGTGCCAGCAGCTTGTTCGCGGGACCGAGAGAGACCCAGTACTTC. V and J are TRBV7-3 and TRBJ2-5, with a weak D call TRBD2 (6 bases). CDR3 length equals 15 residues. CDR1 SGHTA and CDR2 FQGTGA come from the germline V gene. With 3 bases removed from V and 4 bases from J, the gap between germline ends came to 15 bases. Full variable domain (outside the CDR3, taken from reference TRBV7-3 and TRBJ2-5): GAGVSQTPSNKVTEKGKYVELRCDPISGHTALYWYRQSLGQGPEFLIYFQGTGAADDSGLPNDRFFAVRPEGSVSTLKIQRTERGDSAVYLCASSLFAGPRETQYFGPGTRLLVL.